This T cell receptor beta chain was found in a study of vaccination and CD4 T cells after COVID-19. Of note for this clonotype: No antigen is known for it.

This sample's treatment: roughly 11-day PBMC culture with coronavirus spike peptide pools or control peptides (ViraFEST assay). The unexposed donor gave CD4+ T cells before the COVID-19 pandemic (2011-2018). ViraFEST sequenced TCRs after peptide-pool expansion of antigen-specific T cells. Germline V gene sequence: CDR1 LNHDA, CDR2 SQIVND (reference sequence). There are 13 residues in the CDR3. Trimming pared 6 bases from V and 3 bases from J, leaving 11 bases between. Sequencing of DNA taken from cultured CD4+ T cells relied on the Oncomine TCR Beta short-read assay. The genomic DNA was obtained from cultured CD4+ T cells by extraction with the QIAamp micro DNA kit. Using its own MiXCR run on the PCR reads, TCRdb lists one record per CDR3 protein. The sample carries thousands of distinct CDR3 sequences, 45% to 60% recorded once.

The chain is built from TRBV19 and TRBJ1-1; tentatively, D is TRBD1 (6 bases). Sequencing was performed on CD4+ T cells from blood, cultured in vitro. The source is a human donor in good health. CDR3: CASRGEGDTEAFF. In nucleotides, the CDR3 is TGTGCCAGTAGGGGGGAGGGGGACACTGAAGCTTTCTTT.